Detailed here is one T cell receptor beta chain. Its antigen is as yet unknown. This specimen comes from a study of cytomegalovirus exposure and HLA in healthy donors. For the study at large: Early on, a data release was issued that held 80 million or so unique TCRs from HLA-typed donors.

Germline V gene data show CDR1 as SGHRS and CDR2 as YFSETQ. This CDR3 comprises 13 residues. PCR amplification relied on 60 Vbeta primers (plus 13 Jbeta primers). Repertoires were generated with immunoSEQ multiplex PCR, while TCRdb's copy carries only in-frame clones and drops some. The sample comprises roughly 100,000 clones, more than 65% of which are singletons, and 6.1% rests with the top ten. Whole-study results and caveats: Reportedly, HLA-A and HLA-B alleles of most subjects were accurately predicted from TCR beta. More than 15,000 TCR beta sequences were associated with HLA alleles at 0.05 false discovery rate in a later analysis. Being indistinguishable, some V segments were excluded, TRBV6-2 and TRBV6-3 among them.

Sequenced input: PBMCs. The gene calls are TRBV5-1 and TRBJ2-5, with TRBD1 matching 7 bases. The DNA end favors TRBJ2-7, so the J call may be wrong. This TCR was sampled from a woman aged 45-59 years in good health and CMV-seropositive. Here the CDR3 DNA reads TGCGCCAGCAGTGAACAGGGGCGCTACGAGCAGTACTTC. Encoded protein: CASSEQGRYEQYF.